This T cell receptor (beta chain) is from a study of read filtering for tumor transcriptome and immune sequencing. The library was built from around 380 ng RNA with molecular barcoded adaptors for alpha/delta and beta/gamma chains. TCRdb re-analysed the reads in MiXCR, keeping a single row per CDR3 protein. The sample lists about 5,800 distinct CDR3 sequences, 21% occurring once. Sample: a population of CD138-negative cells sorted from bone marrow. The TCR comes from a donor aged 40 or older with multiple myeloma.

This chain's CDR3 is CASSPLSGGPYEQYF. For the CDR3, the DNA is TGTGCCAGCAGCCCGCTCTCAGGGGGGCCATACGAGCAGTACTTC. The V and J genes are TRBV3-1 and TRBJ2-7, with D tentatively TRBD1 (7 bases). The V and J ends lost 4 bases and 4 bases respectively, with 17 bases between them. The germline V gene has CDR1 LGHDT and CDR2 YNNKEL (reference sequence). The CDR3 is 15 residues long.